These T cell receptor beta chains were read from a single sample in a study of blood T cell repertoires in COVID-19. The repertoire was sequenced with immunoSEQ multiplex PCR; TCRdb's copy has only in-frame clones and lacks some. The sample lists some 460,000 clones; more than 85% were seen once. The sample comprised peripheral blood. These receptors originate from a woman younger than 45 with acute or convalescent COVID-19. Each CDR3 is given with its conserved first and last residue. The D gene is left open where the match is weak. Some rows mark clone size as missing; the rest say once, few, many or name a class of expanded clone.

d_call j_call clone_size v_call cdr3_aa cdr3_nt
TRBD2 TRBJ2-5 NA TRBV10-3 CAIMAGAQETQYF TGTGCCATCATGGCGGGAGCCCAAGAGACCCAGTACTTC
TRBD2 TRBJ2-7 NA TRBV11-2 CASSPKRGGAYEQYF TGTGCCAGCAGCCCCAAGCGGGGGGGCGCCTACGAGCAGTACTTC
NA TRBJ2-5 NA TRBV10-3 CAISKQGGQETQYF TGTGCCATCAGCAAACAGGGTGGCCAAGAGACCCAGTACTTC
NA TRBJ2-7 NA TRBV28 CASSTNYEQYF TGTGCCAGCAGTACTAATTACGAGCAGTACTTC
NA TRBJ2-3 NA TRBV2 CATGRGRGGTDTQYF TGTGCCACCGGGAGGGGGCGGGGGGGCACAGATACGCAGTATTTT
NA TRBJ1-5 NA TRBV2 CASNRVVNQPQHF TGTGCCAGCAACAGGGTCGTCAATCAGCCCCAGCATTTT
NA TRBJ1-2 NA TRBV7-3 CASSLTHTGYYGYTF TGTGCCAGCAGCTTAACCCACACAGGGTACTATGGCTACACCTTC
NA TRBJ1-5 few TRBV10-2 CASSPGLLNQPQHF TGCGCCAGCAGTCCGGGTCTTTTAAATCAGCCCCAGCATTTT
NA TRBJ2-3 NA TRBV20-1 CSASRDKDTQYF TGCAGTGCTAGTCGGGACAAAGATACGCAGTATTTT
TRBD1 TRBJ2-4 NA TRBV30 CAWSPGQGGNIQYF TGTGCCTGGAGCCCGGGACAGGGGGGAAACATTCAGTACTTC
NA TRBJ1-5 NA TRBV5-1 CASSLTGQSNQPQHF TGCGCCAGCAGCTTGACAGGCCAGAGCAATCAGCCCCAGCATTTT
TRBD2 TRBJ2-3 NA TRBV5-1 CASAPGLAGGTDTQYF TGCGCCAGCGCCCCGGGACTAGCGGGGGGAACAGATACGCAGTATTTT
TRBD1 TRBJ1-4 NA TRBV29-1 CSVMDRGHEKLFF TGCAGCGTTATGGACAGGGGGCATGAAAAACTGTTTTTT
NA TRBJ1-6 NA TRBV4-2 CASSQHGKSGESSYNSPLHF TGTGCCAGCAGCCAGCACGGGAAGTCCGGGGAGAGCTCCTATAATTCACCCCTCCACTTT
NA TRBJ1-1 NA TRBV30 CAWIPLQGSVEAFF TGTGCCTGGATCCCTTTACAGGGATCAGTTGAAGCTTTCTTT
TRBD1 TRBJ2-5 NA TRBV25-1 CASGRTGFIQETQYF TGTGCCAGCGGAAGGACAGGGTTCATCCAAGAGACCCAGTACTTC
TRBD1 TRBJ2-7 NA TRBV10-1 CASSPTGRIYEQYF TGCGCCAGCAGCCCGACAGGGCGTATCTACGAGCAGTACTTC
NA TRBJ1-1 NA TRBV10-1 CASSESVSREAFF TGCGCCAGCAGTGAGTCTGTCTCCAGGGAAGCTTTCTTT
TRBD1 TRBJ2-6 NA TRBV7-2 CASSVGTGGAGANVLTF TGTGCCAGCAGCGTCGGGACAGGGGGCGCTGGGGCCAACGTCCTGACTTTC
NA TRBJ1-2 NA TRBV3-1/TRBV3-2 CASSQDKFAGNGYTF TGTGCCAGCAGCCAAGATAAATTCGCAGGGAATGGCTACACCTTC
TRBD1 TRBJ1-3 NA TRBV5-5 CASRQGQTGNTIYF TGTGCCAGCAGACAGGGGCAAACTGGAAACACCATATATTTT
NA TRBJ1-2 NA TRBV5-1 CASSLRNYRDVYGYTF TGCGCCAGCAGCTTGCGTAATTATCGGGATGTCTATGGCTACACCTTC
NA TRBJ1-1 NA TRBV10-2 CASTTSYGQSEAFF TGCGCCAGCACTACTTCCTATGGGCAGTCAGAAGCTTTCTTT
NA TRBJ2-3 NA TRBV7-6 CASSLLAPGQSTDTQYF TGTGCCAGCAGCTTACTCGCTCCTGGACAGAGCACAGATACGCAGTATTTT
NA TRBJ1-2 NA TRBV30 CAWREPRSGDGYTF TGTGCCTGGAGAGAACCACGATCAGGGGATGGCTACACCTTC
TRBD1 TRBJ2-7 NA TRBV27 CASTRTGSYEQYF TGTGCCAGCACCCGGACAGGGAGCTACGAGCAGTACTTC
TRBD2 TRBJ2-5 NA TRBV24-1 CATSDFLAGGRKYF TGTGCCACCAGTGATTTTCTAGCGGGGGGTAGGAAGTACTTC
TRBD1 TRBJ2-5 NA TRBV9 CASGTTGLKTQYF TGTGCCAGCGGGACGACAGGGCTCAAGACCCAGTACTTC
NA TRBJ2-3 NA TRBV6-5 CASSYSMGGAQYF TGTGCCAGCAGTTACTCGATGGGGGGAGCGCAGTATTTT
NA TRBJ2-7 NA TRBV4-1 CASSLQAQPRYEQYF TGCGCCAGCAGCCTGCAGGCACAGCCGCGCTACGAGCAGTACTTC
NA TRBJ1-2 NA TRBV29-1 CSSSTGAPYGYTF TGCAGCTCCTCGACAGGTGCCCCCTATGGCTACACCTTC
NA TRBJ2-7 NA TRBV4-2 CASSQDIRLSSYEQYF TGTGCCAGCAGCCAAGATATAAGACTATCATCCTACGAGCAGTACTTC
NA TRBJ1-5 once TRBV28 CASSFYVRGQPQHF TGTGCCAGCAGTTTCTATGTGCGCGGTCAGCCCCAGCATTTT
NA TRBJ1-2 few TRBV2 CASSVTANYGYTF TGTGCCAGCAGTGTAACAGCTAACTATGGCTACACCTTC
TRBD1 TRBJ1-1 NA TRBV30 CAWSVRQGNTEAFF TGTGCCTGGAGTGTACGACAGGGGAACACTGAAGCTTTCTTT
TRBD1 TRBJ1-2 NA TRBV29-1 CSVDLDRDYGYTF TGCAGCGTTGATCTCGACAGGGACTATGGCTACACCTTC
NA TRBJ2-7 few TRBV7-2 CASSMTRSYEQYF TGTGCCAGCAGCATGACTAGATCCTACGAGCAGTACTTC
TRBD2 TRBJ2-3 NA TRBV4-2 CASSQDPLAGGLGYTQYF TGTGCCAGCAGCCAAGATCCACTAGCGGGGGGGCTCGGGTATACGCAGTATTTT
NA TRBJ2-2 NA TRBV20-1 CSASRGGPTGELFF TGCAGTGCTAGTAGGGGGGGGCCCACCGGGGAGCTGTTTTTT
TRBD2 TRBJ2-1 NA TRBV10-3 CATSLAGNEQFF TGTGCCACCAGCCTAGCGGGGAATGAGCAGTTCTTC
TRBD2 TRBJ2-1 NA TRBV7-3 CASSPREAGASYNEQFF TGTGCCAGCAGCCCCAGGGAAGCGGGGGCCTCGTACAATGAGCAGTTCTTC
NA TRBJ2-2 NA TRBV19 CASSISAGELFF TGTGCCAGTAGTATCAGCGCCGGGGAGCTGTTTTTT
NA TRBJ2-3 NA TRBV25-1 CASSGPSTDTQYF TGTGCCAGCAGTGGGCCCAGCACAGATACGCAGTATTTT
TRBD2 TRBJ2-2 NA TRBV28 CASSRWTSGGPGTGELFF TGTGCCAGCAGTCGGTGGACTAGCGGGGGGCCGGGCACCGGGGAGCTGTTTTTT
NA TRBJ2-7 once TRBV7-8 CASSTGGAGEQYF TGTGCCAGCAGCACAGGGGGGGCGGGCGAGCAGTACTTC
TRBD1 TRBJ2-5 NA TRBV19 CASTEDRRAETQYF TGTGCCAGTACTGAGGACAGGAGAGCCGAGACCCAGTACTTC
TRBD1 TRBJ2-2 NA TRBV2 CASNEGANTGELFF TGTGCCAGCAACGAGGGGGCAAACACCGGGGAGCTGTTTTTT
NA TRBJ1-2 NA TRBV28 CASSHDSYGYTF TGTGCCAGCAGCCACGACAGCTATGGCTACACCTTC
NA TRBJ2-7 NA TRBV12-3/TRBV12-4 CASSFQGYEQYF TGTGCCAGCAGTTTCCAGGGTTACGAGCAGTACTTC
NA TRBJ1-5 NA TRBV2 CASSFRGSNQPQHF TGTGCCAGCTCGTTCAGGGGTAGCAATCAGCCCCAGCATTTT
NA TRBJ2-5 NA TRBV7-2 CASSLEPGRQETQYF TGTGCCAGCAGCTTAGAACCCGGCAGGCAAGAGACCCAGTACTTC
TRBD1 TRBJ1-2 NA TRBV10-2 CASSELRQGPYGYTF TGCGCCAGCAGTGAGCTACGACAGGGGCCCTATGGCTACACCTTC
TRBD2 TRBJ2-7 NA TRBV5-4 CASSFGTSGNEQYF TGTGCCAGCAGCTTCGGGACTAGCGGAAACGAGCAGTACTTC
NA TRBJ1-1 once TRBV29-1 CSVLGTKAFF TGCAGCGTACTGGGGACAAAAGCTTTCTTT
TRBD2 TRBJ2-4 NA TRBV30 CAWTSGGKNIQYF TGTGCCTGGACTAGCGGGGGGAAAAACATTCAGTACTTC
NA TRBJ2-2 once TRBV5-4 CASSSLNTGELFF TGTGCCAGCAGCTCCCTAAACACCGGGGAGCTGTTTTTT